This T cell receptor (beta chain) is from a study of identical twins. The CDR3 runs to 16 residues. V was clipped by 0 bases and J by 3 bases; unmatched bases: 8. Germline V gives CDR1 DFQATT, CDR2 SNEGSKA (reference sequence). TCRdb called the 5' RACE reads again in MiXCR, with one record for every CDR3 protein. The table has approximately 630,000 distinct CDR3 sequences, around 7.4% seen once; the top ten hold roughly 1.6%. In addition, the sample was reused for a study of yellow fever vaccine responses in identical twins.

Sequencing was done on a sample of PBMCs. This chain uses TRBV20-1 with TRBJ2-3; 8 bases line up with TRBD2. The receptor comes from a young woman in good health. This CDR3 is CSARERGSGTTDTQYF. The CDR3, as DNA: TGCAGTGCTAGAGAACGGGGTAGCGGGACGACAGATACGCAGTATTTT.